The sequence of this T cell receptor (beta chain) was determined in a study of OX40 agonist ivuxolimab in advanced cancers. Using immunoSEQ multiplex PCR, the repertoire was profiled, and TCRdb retains in-frame clones only, with some absent. The sample has about 48,000 clones, around 89% seen once. The V end was cut by 6 bases, the J end by 0 bases, with 12 bases between. Germline CDR1 reads MNHNS; CDR2 reads SASEGT. The CDR3 runs 15 residues. The TCR sequence derives from an adult with an advanced solid tumor such as melanoma, head and neck, liver or kidney cancer. Sequencing was performed on CD4+ or CD8+ T cells sorted from blood, taken in a trial of the OX40 agonist ivuxolimab. The chain is built from TRBV6-1 and TRBJ2-1; D perhaps matches TRBD2 (5 bases). CDR3 nucleotide sequence: TGTGCCAGCAGACTAGGGTCAAGCTCCTACAATGAGCAGTTCTTC. It is translated as CASRLGSSSYNEQFF.